Presented here are 31 T cell receptor beta chains from one specimen sequenced in a study of T cell changes during pregnancy in multiple sclerosis. Data came from immunoSEQ multiplex PCR; TCRdb stores just in-frame clones and leaves some out. The table records 65,000 to 85,000 clones, just over 90% of them present only once. Material: CD4+ T cells from peripheral blood mononuclear cells, obtained before pregnancy. These receptors all come from a female donor with multiple sclerosis, enrolled in a pregnancy study.

This chain uses TRBV7-2 with TRBJ2-7; the D gene is possibly TRBD1 (6 bases). Germline V gene data show CDR1 as SGHTA and CDR2 as FQGNSA. V was cut by 2 bases and J by 2 bases, with 10 bases left in between. The CDR3 spans 14 residues. DNA for the CDR3: TGTGCCAGCAGCTTAACAGGGCCCGCCTACGAGCAGTACTTC. Protein product: CASSLTGPAYEQYF.

J is TRBJ2-2 and V is TRBV6-1, with D uncertain. Germline V lookup: CDR1 MNHNS, CDR2 SASEGT. The ends were cut back, 3 bases at V and 6 bases at J, with 11 bases in the middle. This CDR3 is built from 14 residues. In nucleotides, the CDR3 is TGTGCCAGCAGTGAGGCCTCATTCCCCGGGGAGCTGTTTTTT. As protein: CASSEASFPGELFF.

This chain uses TRBV2 with TRBJ1-2; D is unresolved. This CDR3 spans 13 amino acids. In germline, CDR1 is SNHLY, CDR2 FYNNEI. V lost 7 bases and J lost 4, with 13 bases in between. As DNA, the CDR3 is TGTGCCAGCAACCCAGGACTGATCTATGGCTACACCTTC. Protein product: CASNPGLIYGYTF.

CDR3 coding DNA: TGTGCCAGCAGCCCCCGCGGCGGGAGTGTCGGGCAGTACTTC. Translation: CASSPRGGSVGQYF. The V call is TRBV11-2, the J call TRBJ2-7; 7 positions agree with TRBD2. The CDR3 covers 14 residues. Germline V gene sequence: CDR1 SGHAT, CDR2 FQNNGV. V lost 5 bases and J lost 9; bases outside the gene matches: 13.

This chain links TRBV7-9 with TRBJ2-3; no reliable D call. The germline V gene has CDR1 SEHNR and CDR2 FQNEAQ (reference sequence). The V gene lost 2 bases and the J gene lost 5 bases, with 11 bases spanning the gap. There are 14 residues in the CDR3. The CDR3 region is CASSLTLSQDTQYF. The CDR3 DNA sequence: TGTGCCAGCAGCTTAACGTTAAGCCAAGATACGCAGTATTTT. Filled out from reference TRBV7-9 and TRBJ2-3, the complete variable domain reads DTGVSQNPRHKITKRGQNVTFRCDPISEHNRLYWYRQTLGQGPEFLTYFQNEAQLEKSRLLSDRFSAERPKGSFSTLEIQRTEQGDSAMYLCASSLTLSQDTQYFGPGTRLTVL.

The chain employs TRBV30 and TRBJ2-2; D ambiguous. Germline CDR1 reads GTSNPN; CDR2 reads SVGIG (reference sequence). The germline V and J ends were trimmed by 5 bases and 4 bases, with 14 bases remaining between them. The CDR3 runs to 14 residues. The CDR3 region has the DNA TGTGCCTGGCGGTCAACAGTTCCCACCGGGGAGCTGTTTTTT. It codes for CAWRSTVPTGELFF.

V and J are TRBV6-5 and TRBJ2-1; 9 positions agree with TRBD1. CDR1 MNHEY and CDR2 SVGAGI come from the germline V gene. V was pared by 5 bases and J by 9 bases, with 5 bases of the junction left unmatched. The CDR3 consists of 13 residues. CDR3 loop: CASSRQGVFEQFF. The CDR3 DNA sequence: TGTGCCAGCAGTCGACAGGGGGTGTTTGAGCAGTTCTTC.

This rearrangement joins TRBV2 to TRBJ1-4; 11 bases line up with TRBD1. The CDR3 sequence is 14 residues long. Germline V gene lookup returns CDR1 SNHLY and CDR2 FYNNEI. After removal of 7 bases from V and 7 bases from J, the junction contained 5 bases not matched to a gene. CDR3: CASTQGTGGEKLFF. DNA for the CDR3: TGTGCCAGCACCCAGGGGACAGGGGGTGAAAAACTGTTTTTT.

This chain connects TRBV27 to TRBJ1-6; weak D call: TRBD1 (6 bases). V shed 3 bases and J shed 0 bases, with 9 bases lying between them. The germline V gene has CDR1 MNHEY and CDR2 SMNVEV (reference sequence). CDR3 length: 16 residues. The CDR3 coding sequence is TGTGCCAGCAGTTTGGGACACTACTCCTATAATTCACCCCTCCACTTT. It codes for CASSLGHYSYNSPLHF.

V and J are TRBV5-4 and TRBJ1-1; perhaps TRBD1 as D (5 bases). The ends were cut back, 2 bases at V and 2 bases at J, with 13 bases in the middle. This CDR3 region has 15 residues. Germline loops: CDR1 SGHNT, CDR2 YYREEE (reference sequence). The DNA of the CDR3 is TGTGCCAGCAGCTTCCTGGACACCGGAAACACTGAAGCTTTCTTT. Amino acid sequence: CASSFLDTGNTEAFF.

The V gene is TRBV5-5, the J gene TRBJ2-7; 8 bases map to TRBD1. Germline trimming cut 1 base from V and 2 bases from J; bases unmatched to any gene: 5. There are 15 residues in the CDR3. Germline lookup yields CDR1 SGHKS and CDR2 YYEKEE (reference sequence). The CDR3 DNA sequence: TGTGCCAGCAGCTTGTTGACAGGGGCTACCTACGAGCAGTACTTC. Its translation is CASSLLTGATYEQYF.

The chain is built from TRBV4-1 and TRBJ1-2; 7 bases line up with TRBD1. The CDR3 totals 16 residues. Germline V CDR1 and CDR2: MGHRA, YSYEKL. The V gene end was trimmed by 3 bases and the J gene end by 1 base; junction bases not matched to a gene: 8. CDR3 region: CASSQPTGSSNYGYTF. The CDR3 region has the DNA TGCGCCAGCAGCCAGCCGACAGGGTCTAGTAACTATGGCTACACCTTC.

This clone has more than one count but fewer than ten. The rearrangement links TRBV28 to TRBJ1-1; D may be TRBD1 (5 bases). The germline V gene encodes CDR1 MDHEN and CDR2 SYDVKM. The germline V and J ends were trimmed by 2 bases and 7 bases, with 23 bases remaining between them. This CDR3 has 17 residues. The CDR3 sequence is CASSLIFLGFQGDEAFF. Written as DNA, the CDR3 is TGTGCCAGCAGTTTAATATTCCTCGGTTTCCAGGGCGATGAAGCTTTCTTT.

This sequence joins TRBV5-6 and TRBJ2-3, with 8 bases fitting TRBD2. V gave up 8 bases and J gave up 4 bases; unmatched junction bases: 3. From germline, CDR1 is SGHDT and CDR2 YYEEEE. The CDR3 is 12 amino acids. The CDR3 region has the DNA TGTGCCAGTTGCGGGGGGCCAGATACGCAGTATTTT. This codes for CASCGGPDTQYF. Drawing the rest from reference TRBV5-6 and TRBJ2-3, the complete variable domain is DAGVTQSPTHLIKTRGQQVTLRCSPKSGHDTVSWYQQALGQGPQFIFQYYEEEERQRGNFPDRFSGHQFPNYSSELNVNALLLGDSALYLCASCGGPDTQYFGPGTRLTVL.

The genes are TRBV18 and TRBJ1-2; D possibly corresponds to TRBD1 (6 bases). The CDR3 totals 16 residues. Germline V gene lookup returns CDR1 KGHSH and CDR2 LQKENI. Trimming shortened V by 2 bases and J by 3 bases, and 16 bases separated the two germline ends. CDR3 sequence: CASSPSRQEADYGYTF. In nucleotides, the CDR3 is TGTGCCAGCTCACCATCTCGACAGGAAGCAGACTATGGCTACACCTTC.

This chain joins TRBV5-5 and TRBJ1-5; TRBD1 matches 8 bases. In germline, CDR1 is SGHKS, CDR2 YYEKEE (reference sequence). V lost 0 bases, J lost 3 bases, and 5 bases stayed unmatched. The CDR3 totals 16 residues. CDR3 amino acids: CASSLGTGNYNQPQHF. DNA of the CDR3: TGTGCCAGCAGCTTGGGGACAGGGAACTACAATCAGCCCCAGCATTTT.

This chain uses TRBV5-4 with TRBJ2-5; 9 positions match TRBD2. V lost 5 bases to trimming and J lost 5 bases; unmatched junction nucleotides: 10. The CDR3 totals 15 residues. Germline CDR1 SGHNT, CDR2 YYREEE (reference sequence). The CDR3 reads CASRSAGGPGETQYF. The CDR3 DNA follows: TGTGCCAGCAGGTCGGCGGGAGGGCCCGGTGAGACCCAGTACTTC.

This chain uses TRBV29-1 with TRBJ1-2; weak D call: TRBD1 (5 bases). The CDR3 extends over 12 amino acids. Germline assignment: CDR1 SQVTM and CDR2 ANQGSEA. V lost 3 bases and J lost 6, with 11 bases in between. CDR3 region: CSVESGEDGYTF. Written as DNA, the CDR3 is TGCAGCGTTGAGTCGGGGGAGGATGGCTACACCTTC.

About this clone: Within the sample, other DNA sequences also encode this same CDR3. The chain carries TRBV5-1 and TRBJ2-2, with D perhaps matching TRBD1 (6 bases). V was cut by 0 bases and J by 6 bases, with 6 bases left in between. The CDR3 runs 13 residues. Germline-derived CDR1 and CDR2 are SGHRS and YFSETQ. The CDR3: CASSLEGAGELFF. Here the CDR3 DNA reads TGCGCCAGCAGCTTGGAGGGGGCCGGGGAGCTGTTTTTT.

V usage is TRBV11-3 and J usage is TRBJ2-1; a weak D match, TRBD2 (6 bases). V was clipped by 5 bases and J by 8 bases, with 16 bases between them. Per germline, CDR1 SGHNT and CDR2 YENEEA. The CDR3 extends over 14 amino acids. CDR3: CASSASGGMDEQFF. The CDR3 nucleotides are TGTGCCAGCAGCGCCAGTGGGGGGATGGATGAGCAGTTCTTC.

The chain recombines TRBV5-4 with TRBJ1-4; 9 bases fit TRBD1. The CDR3 is 17 residues long. Germline loops: CDR1 SGHNT, CDR2 YYREEE (reference sequence). V shed 4 bases and J 5 bases; nucleotides not matched to a gene: 12. The CDR3: CASSPSSPGQGNEKLFF. DNA for the CDR3: TGTGCCAGCAGCCCCTCTTCGCCGGGACAGGGAAATGAAAAACTGTTTTTT.

The chain uses TRBV6-4 and TRBJ2-6; 7 bases fit TRBD1. The V gene's germline CDR1 is MRHNA and CDR2 SNTAGT. V trimming: 9 bases; J trimming: 3 bases; junction bases outside the gene matches: 11. The CDR3 loop spans 16 amino acids. The CDR3 protein is CAREDREGFGANVLTF. For the CDR3, the DNA is TGTGCCAGGGAAGACAGGGAAGGCTTTGGGGCCAACGTCCTGACTTTC.

The chain has TRBV5-1 and TRBJ2-7; 9 bases are a match to TRBD2. Trimming removed 2 bases from V and 2 bases from J; junction bases left unmatched: 5. There are 15 residues in the CDR3. Looked up from germline, CDR1 is SGHRS and CDR2 is YFSETQ. The CDR3: CASSFALAGTYEQYF. CDR3 DNA sequence: TGCGCCAGCAGCTTCGCCCTAGCGGGGACCTACGAGCAGTACTTC.

V is TRBV6-6 and J is TRBJ2-7, with D perhaps matching TRBD2 (5 bases). The CDR3 runs 14 residues. V was pared by 5 bases and J by 3 bases, with 14 bases between. Germline CDR1 MNHNY, CDR2 SVGAGI (reference sequence). CDR3: CASSPWELYYEQYF. Here the CDR3 DNA reads TGTGCCAGCAGTCCGTGGGAGCTATACTACGAGCAGTACTTC.

This chain uses TRBV5-8 with TRBJ2-1; 13 positions match TRBD2. Trimming took 2 bases from V and 4 from J; bases not matched to a gene: 9. In germline, CDR1 is SGHTS, CDR2 YDEGEE. The CDR3 runs to 18 residues. The DNA for the CDR3 is TGTGCCAGCAGCTTTCTGGGGACTAGCGGGGACCATTACAATGAGCAGTTCTTC. Residues: CASSFLGTSGDHYNEQFF.

The chain employs TRBV18 and TRBJ2-3, with 9 bases lining up with TRBD2. The V gene end was trimmed by 1 base and the J gene end by 2 bases; junction bases not matched to a gene: 1. CDR3 length equals 15 residues. Per the germline V gene, CDR1 is KGHSH and CDR2 is LQKENI. The CDR3 bases are TGTGCCAGCTCACCACTAGCGGGAGACACAGATACGCAGTATTTT. Translated, it gives CASSPLAGDTDTQYF.

J is TRBJ2-1 and V is TRBV7-8; 8 bases are shared with TRBD2. This CDR3 region has 19 residues. With V trimmed by 8 bases and J by 5 bases, 23 bases remained unmatched. Germline CDR1 reads SGHVS; CDR2 reads FQNEAQ. The CDR3 sequence: CASVSGEGPGGGKHNEQFF. The CDR3 nucleotides read TGTGCCAGCGTCTCGGGGGAGGGTCCAGGCGGGGGGAAACACAATGAGCAGTTCTTC.

In DNA form, the CDR3 reads TGTGCCAGCAGCTTGGATGTAGCACCCGGACAGGGAAGCTACAATGAGCAGTTCTTC. Translation gives CASSLDVAPGQGSYNEQFF. The chain joins TRBV5-6 to TRBJ2-1; 8 nucleotides line up with TRBD1. CDR1 and CDR2 (germline): SGHDT, YYEEEE. This CDR3 comprises 19 residues. V shed 0 bases, J shed 3 bases, and the junction held 14 bases outside the gene matches.

The chain is built from TRBV5-1 and TRBJ1-2; TRBD1 agrees at 10 bases. The CDR3 is made up of 15 amino acids. Per the germline V gene, CDR1 is SGHRS and CDR2 is YFSETQ. After removal of 4 bases from V and 3 bases from J, the junction contained 6 bases not matched to a gene. CDR3 sequence (DNA): TGCGCCAGCAGCGTAGGGACAGGGGCGGACTATGGCTACACCTTC. It codes for CASSVGTGADYGYTF.

The rearrangement links TRBV19 to TRBJ1-5, with a tentative D call TRBD1 (6 bases). The V gene's germline CDR1 is LNHDA and CDR2 SQIVND (reference sequence). This CDR3 has 14 residues. V lost 4 bases to trimming and J lost 7 bases, with 14 bases between them. CDR3 sequence reads: CASSTRGVGQPQHF. CDR3 bases: TGTGCCAGTAGTACCAGGGGAGTCGGACAGCCCCAGCATTTT.

The V and J genes are TRBV6-6 and TRBJ1-1, with TRBD1 identical over 8 bases. The CDR3 extends over 12 amino acids. Germline CDR1 and CDR2: MNHNY and SVGAGI (reference sequence). V trimming: 8 bases; J trimming: 6 bases; junction bases outside the gene matches: 5. CDR3 region: CASRKTGAEAFF. The CDR3 region has the DNA TGTGCCAGCCGAAAGACAGGGGCTGAAGCTTTCTTT.